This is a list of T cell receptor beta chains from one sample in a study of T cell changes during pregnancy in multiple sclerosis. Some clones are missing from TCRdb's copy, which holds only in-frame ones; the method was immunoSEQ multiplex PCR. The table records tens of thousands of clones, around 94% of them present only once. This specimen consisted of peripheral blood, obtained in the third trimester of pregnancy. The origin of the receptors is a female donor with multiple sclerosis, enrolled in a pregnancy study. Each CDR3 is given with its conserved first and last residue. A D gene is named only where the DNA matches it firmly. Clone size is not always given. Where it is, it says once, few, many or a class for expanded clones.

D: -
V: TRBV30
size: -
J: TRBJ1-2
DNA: TGTGCCTGGAGAGCGGAAGGTCTAGCCCTTGACTATGGCTACACCTTC
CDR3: CAWRAEGLALDYGYTF

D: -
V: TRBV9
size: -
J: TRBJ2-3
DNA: TGTGCCAGCAGCGAGCCGCATAGCACAGATACGCAGTATTTT
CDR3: CASSEPHSTDTQYF

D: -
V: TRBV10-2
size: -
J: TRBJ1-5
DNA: TGCGCCAGCAACCAGGGGAGCAATCAGCCCCAGCATTTT
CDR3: CASNQGSNQPQHF

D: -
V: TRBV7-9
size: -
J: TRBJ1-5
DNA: TGTGCCAGCAGCCCATCTGCGAATCAGCCCCAGCATTTT
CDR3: CASSPSANQPQHF

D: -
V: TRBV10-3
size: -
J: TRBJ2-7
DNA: TGTGCCATCCAGCGGCTAGCGATGGACGAGCAGTACTTC
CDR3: CAIQRLAMDEQYF

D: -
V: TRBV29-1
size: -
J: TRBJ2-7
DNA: TGCAGCGTTCGGCAGGGGACGAGCGAGCAGTACTTC
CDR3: CSVRQGTSEQYF

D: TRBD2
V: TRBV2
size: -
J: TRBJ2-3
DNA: TGTGCCAGCAGTGGGCGGGAGGGAATGTGGGCAGATACGCAGTATTTT
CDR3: CASSGREGMWADTQYF

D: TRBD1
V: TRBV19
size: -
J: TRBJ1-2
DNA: TGTGCCAGTTACTCCGGGACAGGGAACGGCTACACCTTC
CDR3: CASYSGTGNGYTF

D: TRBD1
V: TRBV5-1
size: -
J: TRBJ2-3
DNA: TGCGCCAGCAGCTCGCTACAGGGGGCGAGGACAGATACGCAGTATTTT
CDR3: CASSSLQGARTDTQYF

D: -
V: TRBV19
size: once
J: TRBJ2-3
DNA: TGTGCCAGTAGTATCCAGGGGGGAGATACGCAGTATTTT
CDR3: CASSIQGGDTQYF